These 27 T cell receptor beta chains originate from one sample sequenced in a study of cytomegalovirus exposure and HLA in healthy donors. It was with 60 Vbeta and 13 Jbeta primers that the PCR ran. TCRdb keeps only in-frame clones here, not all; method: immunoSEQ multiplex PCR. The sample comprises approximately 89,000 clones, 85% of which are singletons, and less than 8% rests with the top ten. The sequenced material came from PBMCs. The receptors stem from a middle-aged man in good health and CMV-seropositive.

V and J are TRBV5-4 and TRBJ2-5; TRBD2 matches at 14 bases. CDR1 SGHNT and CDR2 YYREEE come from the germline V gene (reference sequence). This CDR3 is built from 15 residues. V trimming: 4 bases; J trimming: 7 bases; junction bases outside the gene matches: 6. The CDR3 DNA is TGTGCCAGCAGCGAGACTAGCGGGAGGGAGGGGACCCAGTACTTC. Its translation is CASSETSGREGTQYF.

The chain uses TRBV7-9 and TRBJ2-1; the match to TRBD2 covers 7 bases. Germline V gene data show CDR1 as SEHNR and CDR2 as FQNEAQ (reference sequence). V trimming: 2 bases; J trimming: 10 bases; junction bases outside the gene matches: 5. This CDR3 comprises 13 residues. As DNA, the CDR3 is TGTGCCAGCAGCTTATACTCGGGACTAGAGCAGTTCTTC. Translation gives CASSLYSGLEQFF.

This chain's CDR3 is CAWNRGYETQYF. CDR3 DNA: TGTGCCTGGAACAGGGGGTATGAGACCCAGTACTTC. This rearrangement joins TRBV30 to TRBJ2-5, with 8 bases matching TRBD1. Germline-derived CDR1 and CDR2 are GTSNPN and SVGIG (reference sequence). V dropped 4 bases and J dropped 5; count of bases not matched to a gene: 3. CDR3 size: 12 residues. Supplemented by reference TRBV30 and TRBJ2-5, the full variable domain reads SQTIHQWPATLVQPVGSPLSLECTVEGTSNPNLYWYRQAAGRGLQLLFYSVGIGQISSEVPQNLSASRPQDRQFILSSKKLLLSDSGFYLCAWNRGYETQYFGPGTRLLVL.

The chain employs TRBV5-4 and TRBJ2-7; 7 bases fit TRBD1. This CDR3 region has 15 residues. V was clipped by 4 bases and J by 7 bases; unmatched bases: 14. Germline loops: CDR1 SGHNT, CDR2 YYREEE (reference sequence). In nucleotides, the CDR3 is TGTGCCAGCAGCCCCCACCCAGACAGGGTGGGAGAGCAGTACTTC. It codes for CASSPHPDRVGEQYF.

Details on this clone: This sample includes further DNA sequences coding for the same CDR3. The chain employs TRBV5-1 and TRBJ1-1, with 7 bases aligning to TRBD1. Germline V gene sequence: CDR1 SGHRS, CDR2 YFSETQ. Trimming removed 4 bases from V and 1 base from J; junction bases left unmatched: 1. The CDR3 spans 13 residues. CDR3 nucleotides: TGCGCCAGCAGCCGACAGGGGAACACTGAAGCTTTCTTT. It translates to CASSRQGNTEAFF.

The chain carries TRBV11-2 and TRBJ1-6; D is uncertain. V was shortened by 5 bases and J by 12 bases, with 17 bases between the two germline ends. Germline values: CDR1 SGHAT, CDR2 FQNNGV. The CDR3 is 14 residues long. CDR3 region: CASSLISPSRPLHF. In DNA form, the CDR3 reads TGTGCCAGCAGCCTAATTTCACCATCAAGACCCCTCCACTTT. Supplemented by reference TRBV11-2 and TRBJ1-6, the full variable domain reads EAGVAQSPRYKIIEKRQSVAFWCNPISGHATLYWYQQILGQGPKLLIQFQNNGVVDDSQLPKDRFSAERLKGVDSTLKIQPAKLEDSAVYLCASSLISPSRPLHFGNGTRLTVT.

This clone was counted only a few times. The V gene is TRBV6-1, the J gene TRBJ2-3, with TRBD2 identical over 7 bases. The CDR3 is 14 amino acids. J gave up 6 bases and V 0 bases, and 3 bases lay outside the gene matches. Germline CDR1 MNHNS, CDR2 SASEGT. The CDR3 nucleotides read TGTGCCAGCAGTGAAGCGGGAGGGTGGGATACGCAGTATTTT. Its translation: CASSEAGGWDTQYF.

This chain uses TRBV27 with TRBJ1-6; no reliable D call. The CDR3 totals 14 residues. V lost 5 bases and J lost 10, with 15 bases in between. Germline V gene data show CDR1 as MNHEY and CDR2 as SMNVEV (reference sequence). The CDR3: CASSPPLRGSPLHF. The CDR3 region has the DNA TGTGCCAGCAGTCCTCCTTTGAGAGGCTCACCCCTCCACTTT.

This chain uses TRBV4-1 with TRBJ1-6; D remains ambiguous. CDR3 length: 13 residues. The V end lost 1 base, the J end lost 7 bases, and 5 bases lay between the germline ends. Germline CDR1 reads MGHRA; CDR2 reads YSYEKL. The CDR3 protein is CASSQAFNSPLHF. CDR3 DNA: TGCGCCAGCAGCCAAGCATTCAATTCACCCCTCCACTTT.

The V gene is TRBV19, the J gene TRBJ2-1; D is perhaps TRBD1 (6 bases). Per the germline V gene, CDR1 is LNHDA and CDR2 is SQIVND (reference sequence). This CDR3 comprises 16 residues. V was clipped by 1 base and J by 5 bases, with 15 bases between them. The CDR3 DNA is TGTGCCAGTAGTATAGGATTCTCAGGGGCCAACAATGAGCAGTTCTTC. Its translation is CASSIGFSGANNEQFF.

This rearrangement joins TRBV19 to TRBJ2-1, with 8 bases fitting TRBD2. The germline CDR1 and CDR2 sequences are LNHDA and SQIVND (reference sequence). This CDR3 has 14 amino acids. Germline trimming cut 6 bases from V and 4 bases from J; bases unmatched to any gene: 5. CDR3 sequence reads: CASRPREGYNEQFF. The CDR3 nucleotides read TGTGCCAGTAGACCCCGGGAGGGGTACAATGAGCAGTTCTTC.

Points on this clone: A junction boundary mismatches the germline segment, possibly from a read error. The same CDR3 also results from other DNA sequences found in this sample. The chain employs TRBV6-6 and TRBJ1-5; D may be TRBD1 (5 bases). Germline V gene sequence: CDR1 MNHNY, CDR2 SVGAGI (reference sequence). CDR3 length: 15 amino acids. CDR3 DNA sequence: TGTGCCAGCAGGGGGGAGGGCTCGAACAATCAGCCCCAGCATTTC. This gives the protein CASRGEGSNNQPQHF.

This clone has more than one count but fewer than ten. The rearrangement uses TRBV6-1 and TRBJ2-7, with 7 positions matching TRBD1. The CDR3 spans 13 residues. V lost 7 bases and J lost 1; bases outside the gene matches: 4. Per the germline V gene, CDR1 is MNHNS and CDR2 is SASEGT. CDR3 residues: CASIGTDSYEQYF. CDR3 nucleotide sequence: TGTGCCAGCATCGGGACAGATTCCTACGAGCAGTACTTC.

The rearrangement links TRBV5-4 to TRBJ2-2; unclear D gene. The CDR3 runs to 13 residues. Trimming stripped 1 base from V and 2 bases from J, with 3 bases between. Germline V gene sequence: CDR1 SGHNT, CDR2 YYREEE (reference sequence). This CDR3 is CASSLPNTGELFF. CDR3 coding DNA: TGTGCCAGCAGCTTGCCAAACACCGGGGAGCTGTTTTTT.

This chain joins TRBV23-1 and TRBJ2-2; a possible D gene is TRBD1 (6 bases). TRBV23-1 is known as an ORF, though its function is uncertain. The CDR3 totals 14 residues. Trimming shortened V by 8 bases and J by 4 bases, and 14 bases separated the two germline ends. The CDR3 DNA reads TGCGCCAGCCAAGGACAGAGAAGCACCGGGGAGCTGTTTTTT. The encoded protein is CASQGQRSTGELFF.

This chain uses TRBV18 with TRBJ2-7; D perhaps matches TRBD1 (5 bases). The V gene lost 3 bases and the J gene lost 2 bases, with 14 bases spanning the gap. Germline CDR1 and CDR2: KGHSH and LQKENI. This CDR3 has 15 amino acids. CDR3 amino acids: CASSPGQVGTYEQYF. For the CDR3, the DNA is TGTGCCAGCTCACCGGGGCAGGTGGGTACCTACGAGCAGTACTTC.

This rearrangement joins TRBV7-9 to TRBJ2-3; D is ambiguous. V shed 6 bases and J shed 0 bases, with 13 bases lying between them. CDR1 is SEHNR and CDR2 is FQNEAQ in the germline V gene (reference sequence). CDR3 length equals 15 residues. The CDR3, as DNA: TGTGCCAGCAGTCCCATTGGAGCAAGCACAGATACGCAGTATTTT. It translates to CASSPIGASTDTQYF.

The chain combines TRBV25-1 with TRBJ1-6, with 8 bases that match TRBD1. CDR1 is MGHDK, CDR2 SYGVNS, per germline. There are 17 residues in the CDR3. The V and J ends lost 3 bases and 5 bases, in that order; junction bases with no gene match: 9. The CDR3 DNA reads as TGTGCCAGCAGTGACTCTTTTAGGGGACAGGATAATTCACCCCTCCACTTT. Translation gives CASSDSFRGQDNSPLHF.

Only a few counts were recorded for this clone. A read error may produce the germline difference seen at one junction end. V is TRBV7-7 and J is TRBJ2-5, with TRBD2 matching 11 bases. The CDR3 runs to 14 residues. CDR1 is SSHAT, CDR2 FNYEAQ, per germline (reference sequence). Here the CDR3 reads CASSWGLAEETQYF. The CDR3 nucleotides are TGTGCTAGCAGCTGGGGACTAGCGGAAGAGACCCAGTACTTC.

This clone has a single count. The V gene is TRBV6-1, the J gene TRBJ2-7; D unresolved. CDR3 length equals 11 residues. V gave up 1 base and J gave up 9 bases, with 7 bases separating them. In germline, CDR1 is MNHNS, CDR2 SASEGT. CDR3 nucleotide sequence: TGTGCCAGCAGTGAAGTAGAGGTGCAGTACTTC. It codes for CASSEVEVQYF.

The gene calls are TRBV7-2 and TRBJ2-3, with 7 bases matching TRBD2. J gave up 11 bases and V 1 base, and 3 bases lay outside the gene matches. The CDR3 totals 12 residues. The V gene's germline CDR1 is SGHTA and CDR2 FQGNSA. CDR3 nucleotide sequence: TGTGCCAGCAGCTTAGGCGGGGGAGAGCAGTATTTT. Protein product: CASSLGGGEQYF.

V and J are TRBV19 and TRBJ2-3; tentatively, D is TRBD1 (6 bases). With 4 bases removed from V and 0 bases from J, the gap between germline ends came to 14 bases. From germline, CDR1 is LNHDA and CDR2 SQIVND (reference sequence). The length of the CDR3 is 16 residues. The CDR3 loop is CASSSGTGSSTDTQYF. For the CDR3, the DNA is TGTGCCAGTAGTAGTGGAACAGGGTCGAGCACAGATACGCAGTATTTT.

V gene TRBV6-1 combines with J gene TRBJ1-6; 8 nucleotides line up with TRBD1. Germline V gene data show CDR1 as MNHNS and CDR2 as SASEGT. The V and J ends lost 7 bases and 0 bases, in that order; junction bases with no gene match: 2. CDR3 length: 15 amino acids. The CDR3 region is CASTQGVSYNSPLHF. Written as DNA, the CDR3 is TGTGCCAGCACACAGGGGGTCTCCTATAATTCACCCCTCCACTTT.

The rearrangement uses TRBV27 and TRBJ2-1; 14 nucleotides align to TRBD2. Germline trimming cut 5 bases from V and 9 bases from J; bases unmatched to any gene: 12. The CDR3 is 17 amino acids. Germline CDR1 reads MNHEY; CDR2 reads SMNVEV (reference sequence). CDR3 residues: CASSPVTSGRAPSEQFF. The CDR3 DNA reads TGTGCCAGCAGTCCGGTGACTAGCGGGAGGGCTCCGAGTGAGCAGTTCTTC.

DNA of the CDR3: TGCGCCAGCAGCCAAGCTCAGAGGACTAGCGCCCATTTGCAGTTCTTC. This gives the protein CASSQAQRTSAHLQFF. The chain joins TRBV4-1 to TRBJ2-1, with TRBD2 matching over 9 bases. Germline assignment: CDR1 MGHRA and CDR2 YSYEKL. The junction had 13 bases not matched to a gene; V was cut back by 1 base and J by 12 bases. This CDR3 comprises 16 residues.

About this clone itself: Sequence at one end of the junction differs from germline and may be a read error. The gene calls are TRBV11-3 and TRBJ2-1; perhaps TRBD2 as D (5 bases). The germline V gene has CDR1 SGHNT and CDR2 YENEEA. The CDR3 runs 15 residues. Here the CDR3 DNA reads TGTGCCAGCAGCTTAAATTTTGGGAGATACAATGGGCAGTTCTTC. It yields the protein CASSLNFGRYNGQFF.

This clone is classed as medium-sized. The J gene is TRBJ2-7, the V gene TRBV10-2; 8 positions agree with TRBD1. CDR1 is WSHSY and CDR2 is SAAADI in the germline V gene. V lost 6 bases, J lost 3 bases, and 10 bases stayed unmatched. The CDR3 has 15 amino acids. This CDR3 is CASRLTGEDFYEQYF. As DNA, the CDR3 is TGCGCCAGCAGATTGACAGGGGAAGATTTCTACGAGCAGTACTTC.